Listed below are T cell receptor beta chains from one sample, sequenced in a study of blood T cell repertoires in COVID-19. The repertoire was sequenced with immunoSEQ multiplex PCR; TCRdb's copy has only in-frame clones and lacks some. Of 150,000 to 200,000 clones in the sample, around 80% were seen once. The specimen sequenced was peripheral blood. These receptors were taken from a woman of 80 years or more with active or convalescent COVID-19. CDR3s include the opening cysteine and the closing phenylalanine or tryptophan. The order of the fields is CDR3 DNA, CDR3 protein, D gene, CDR3 length, J gene, V gene, clone size. D genes are given only for firm matches. A row's size may be missing; if present it is once, few, many or a size class.

CDR3nt: TGTGCCAGCAGAACAGCCCGACAGCCCCCAGAGACCCAGTACTTC; CDR3aa: CASRTARQPPETQYF; d_gene: NA; len: 15; j_gene: TRBJ2-5; v_gene: TRBV13; abundance: NA
CDR3nt: TGTGCCAGCAGCGGACAGGCCAACACTGAAGCTTTCTTT; CDR3aa: CASSGQANTEAFF; d_gene: TRBD1; len: 13; j_gene: TRBJ1-1; v_gene: TRBV27; abundance: once
CDR3nt: TGTGCCAGCAGTTTAGGGACAGGCAGAAATGGCTACACCTTC; CDR3aa: CASSLGTGRNGYTF; d_gene: TRBD1; len: 14; j_gene: TRBJ1-2; v_gene: TRBV27; abundance: NA
CDR3nt: TGCGCCAGCAGCCCTGGACAGGGCCAAGAGACCCAGTACTTC; CDR3aa: CASSPGQGQETQYF; d_gene: TRBD1; len: 14; j_gene: TRBJ2-5; v_gene: TRBV5-1; abundance: few
CDR3nt: TGTGCCAGCAGCCGCCTCGGGGTCTCCTACAATGAGCAGTTCTTC; CDR3aa: CASSRLGVSYNEQFF; d_gene: NA; len: 15; j_gene: TRBJ2-1; v_gene: TRBV3-1/TRBV3-2; abundance: few
CDR3nt: TGTGCCAGTAGTATAGAGGCGGGATACAATGAGCAGTTCTTC; CDR3aa: CASSIEAGYNEQFF; d_gene: NA; len: 14; j_gene: TRBJ2-1; v_gene: TRBV19; abundance: NA
CDR3nt: TGTGCCAGCAGCTTACAACCGGGAACCTTGAACACTGAAGCTTTCTTT; CDR3aa: CASSLQPGTLNTEAFF; d_gene: NA; len: 16; j_gene: TRBJ1-1; v_gene: TRBV7-2; abundance: NA
CDR3nt: TGTGCCAGCAGTTACGGAACAGGGGCTAATCAGCCCCAGCATTTT; CDR3aa: CASSYGTGANQPQHF; d_gene: TRBD1; len: 15; j_gene: TRBJ1-5; v_gene: TRBV6-2/TRBV6-3; abundance: NA
CDR3nt: TGTGCCAGCAGTTTATATATCGCTGAAGCTTTCTTT; CDR3aa: CASSLYIAEAFF; d_gene: NA; len: 12; j_gene: TRBJ1-1; v_gene: TRBV12-3/TRBV12-4; abundance: few
CDR3nt: TGTGCTAGTGGTTTGGCATTCAATGAGCAGTTCTTC; CDR3aa: CASGLAFNEQFF; d_gene: NA; len: 12; j_gene: TRBJ2-1; v_gene: TRBV12-5; abundance: NA
CDR3nt: TGTGCCAGTGGCGAGCGGGGCTACACCTTC; CDR3aa: CASGERGYTF; d_gene: NA; len: 10; j_gene: TRBJ1-2; v_gene: TRBV19; abundance: NA
CDR3nt: TGTGCCAGCAGCTTGGGACAGGGACTTTACAATGAGCAGTTCTTC; CDR3aa: CASSLGQGLYNEQFF; d_gene: NA; len: 15; j_gene: TRBJ2-1; v_gene: TRBV5-4; abundance: NA
CDR3nt: TGTGCCAGCAGCTTTTTGGCGGGTATCGGTCGGAATGAGCAGTTCTTC; CDR3aa: CASSFLAGIGRNEQFF; d_gene: NA; len: 16; j_gene: TRBJ2-1; v_gene: TRBV5-4; abundance: NA
CDR3nt: TGCAGTGCTAGTTCGGTTAACACCGGGGAGCTGTTTTTT; CDR3aa: CSASSVNTGELFF; d_gene: NA; len: 13; j_gene: TRBJ2-2; v_gene: TRBV20-1; abundance: NA
CDR3nt: TGCGCCAGCAGCCCCGCGACGGGGGAGAACACTGAAGCTTTCTTT; CDR3aa: CASSPATGENTEAFF; d_gene: NA; len: 15; j_gene: TRBJ1-1; v_gene: TRBV5-1; abundance: NA
CDR3nt: TGTGCCAGCGCCGTCGGGGGGCCTATGAACACTGAAGCTTTCTTT; CDR3aa: CASAVGGPMNTEAFF; d_gene: NA; len: 15; j_gene: TRBJ1-1; v_gene: TRBV28; abundance: once
CDR3nt: TGTGCCAGCACGTACTCCCGAGTATACGAAAAACTGTTTTTT; CDR3aa: CASTYSRVYEKLFF; d_gene: NA; len: 14; j_gene: TRBJ1-4; v_gene: TRBV28; abundance: NA
CDR3nt: TGTGCCAGCAGCACCCAGACAGGGAACGAATACGAGCAGTACTTC; CDR3aa: CASSTQTGNEYEQYF; d_gene: TRBD1; len: 15; j_gene: TRBJ2-7; v_gene: TRBV7-2; abundance: few
CDR3nt: TGCAGCGTTGAACACGGGACAGGGAGCTCACCGAACACCGGGGAGCTGTTTTTT; CDR3aa: CSVEHGTGSSPNTGELFF; d_gene: TRBD1; len: 18; j_gene: TRBJ2-2; v_gene: TRBV29-1; abundance: NA
CDR3nt: TGTGCCAGCAGGGTGAGCGGGGGAATTCTCTACGAGCAGTACTTC; CDR3aa: CASRVSGGILYEQYF; d_gene: TRBD2; len: 15; j_gene: TRBJ2-7; v_gene: TRBV6-5; abundance: NA
CDR3nt: TGTGCCAGCAGCTTGGTCACACCCCTCCACTTT; CDR3aa: CASSLVTPLHF; d_gene: NA; len: 11; j_gene: TRBJ1-6; v_gene: TRBV5-8; abundance: NA
CDR3nt: TGTGCCAGCAGTCCGCGACTAGCGGGGGATAATACGCAGTATTTT; CDR3aa: CASSPRLAGDNTQYF; d_gene: TRBD2; len: 15; j_gene: TRBJ2-3; v_gene: TRBV6-6; abundance: NA
CDR3nt: TGTGCCAGCAGGTATGGACAGGGACATGGCTACACCTTC; CDR3aa: CASRYGQGHGYTF; d_gene: TRBD1; len: 13; j_gene: TRBJ1-2; v_gene: TRBV5-6; abundance: NA
CDR3nt: TGCGCCAGCAGCGCAGAACAGGGGGCCTACAATGAGCAGTTCTTC; CDR3aa: CASSAEQGAYNEQFF; d_gene: TRBD1; len: 15; j_gene: TRBJ2-1; v_gene: TRBV5-1; abundance: NA
CDR3nt: TGTGCCAGCAGCCAGCCACTAAGGGACTGGGAGACCCAGTACTTC; CDR3aa: CASSQPLRDWETQYF; d_gene: NA; len: 15; j_gene: TRBJ2-5; v_gene: TRBV7-6; abundance: NA
CDR3nt: TGTGCCAGCAGTCATACAGGGGGCGGCACTGAAGCTTTCTTT; CDR3aa: CASSHTGGGTEAFF; d_gene: TRBD1; len: 14; j_gene: TRBJ1-1; v_gene: TRBV6-4; abundance: once
CDR3nt: TGTGCCAGCCGTCCAGGGAACTCTGGGGCCAACGTCCTGACTTTC; CDR3aa: CASRPGNSGANVLTF; d_gene: NA; len: 15; j_gene: TRBJ2-6; v_gene: TRBV27; abundance: once
CDR3nt: TGTGCCAGCAGCCCGGGACAGAACTATGGCTACACCTTC; CDR3aa: CASSPGQNYGYTF; d_gene: TRBD1; len: 13; j_gene: TRBJ1-2; v_gene: TRBV11-2; abundance: NA
CDR3nt: TGTGCCAGCACCGCGGTAGGGGGGGGCTACGAGCAGTACTTC; CDR3aa: CASTAVGGGYEQYF; d_gene: NA; len: 14; j_gene: TRBJ2-7; v_gene: TRBV27; abundance: few
CDR3nt: TGCGCCAGCAGACCTAATTCAGGGGATAACTACGAGCAGTACTTC; CDR3aa: CASRPNSGDNYEQYF; d_gene: NA; len: 15; j_gene: TRBJ2-7; v_gene: TRBV5-1; abundance: NA
CDR3nt: TGTGCCAGCAGTTACTCGATTCGCTCAGATGAGTACTTC; CDR3aa: CASSYSIRSDEYF; d_gene: NA; len: 13; j_gene: TRBJ2-7; v_gene: TRBV6-2/TRBV6-3; abundance: NA
CDR3nt: TGTGCCAGCAGTTTGGGTAGCGGGGCAGGGTATCTACCTAACTATGGCTACACCTTC; CDR3aa: CASSLGSGAGYLPNYGYTF; d_gene: NA; len: 19; j_gene: TRBJ1-2; v_gene: TRBV28; abundance: few
CDR3nt: TGTGCCAGCAGCTTAGAGAGAACTGGAAACACCATATATTTT; CDR3aa: CASSLERTGNTIYF; d_gene: NA; len: 14; j_gene: TRBJ1-3; v_gene: TRBV7-2; abundance: NA
CDR3nt: TGTGCCAGCAGTTCAGGGGGCGCGGCTAATGAAAAACTGTTTTTT; CDR3aa: CASSSGGAANEKLFF; d_gene: TRBD1; len: 15; j_gene: TRBJ1-4; v_gene: TRBV28; abundance: NA
CDR3nt: TGTGCCAGCATGGACATGGGCAATCAGCCCCAGCATTTT; CDR3aa: CASMDMGNQPQHF; d_gene: NA; len: 13; j_gene: TRBJ1-5; v_gene: TRBV28; abundance: NA
CDR3nt: TGTGCCAGCAGCTCCCCGTCCCAGTATCCCACTGAAGCTTTCTTT; CDR3aa: CASSSPSQYPTEAFF; d_gene: NA; len: 15; j_gene: TRBJ1-1; v_gene: TRBV13; abundance: few
CDR3nt: TGTGCCAGCAGTTTGGGGCGCACTGAAGCTTTCTTT; CDR3aa: CASSLGRTEAFF; d_gene: NA; len: 12; j_gene: TRBJ1-1; v_gene: TRBV12-3/TRBV12-4; abundance: NA
CDR3nt: TGCGCCAGCAGCGCCAGGCGGGGGGGTGTAGAGACCCAGTACTTC; CDR3aa: CASSARRGGVETQYF; d_gene: TRBD2; len: 15; j_gene: TRBJ2-5; v_gene: TRBV5-1; abundance: NA
CDR3nt: TGTGCCAGCAGCCCCCACCCCGCGGGGGTGGAAGAGACCCAGTACTTC; CDR3aa: CASSPHPAGVEETQYF; d_gene: TRBD2; len: 16; j_gene: TRBJ2-5; v_gene: TRBV4-2; abundance: NA
CDR3nt: TGCGCCAGCAGCCTAGGGGTAATGAACACCGGGGAGCTGTTTTTT; CDR3aa: CASSLGVMNTGELFF; d_gene: NA; len: 15; j_gene: TRBJ2-2; v_gene: TRBV5-1; abundance: NA
CDR3nt: TGTGCCAGCTCACCGCTGACTGCGAACACCGGGGAGCTGTTTTTT; CDR3aa: CASSPLTANTGELFF; d_gene: NA; len: 15; j_gene: TRBJ2-2; v_gene: TRBV18; abundance: NA
CDR3nt: TGTGCCAGCAGTGGGGGGAGGATGAACACTGAAGCTTTCTTT; CDR3aa: CASSGGRMNTEAFF; d_gene: NA; len: 14; j_gene: TRBJ1-1; v_gene: TRBV7-2; abundance: NA
CDR3nt: TGTGCCACCAGTGATCCCGGGAGGGGGCAAGAGACCCAGTACTTC; CDR3aa: CATSDPGRGQETQYF; d_gene: TRBD2; len: 15; j_gene: TRBJ2-5; v_gene: TRBV24-1; abundance: NA
CDR3nt: TGTGCCAGTAGTAGAACCGGGAGAGGGGGCACAGATACGCAGTATTTT; CDR3aa: CASSRTGRGGTDTQYF; d_gene: NA; len: 16; j_gene: TRBJ2-3; v_gene: TRBV19; abundance: NA
CDR3nt: TGTGCCAGCAGTTACTCGAGAGGACAGGGGGAGACCCAGTACTTC; CDR3aa: CASSYSRGQGETQYF; d_gene: TRBD1; len: 15; j_gene: TRBJ2-5; v_gene: TRBV6-5; abundance: NA
CDR3nt: TGCGCCAGCAGCTCCCCTGGAGGTAGTGAGCAGTACTTC; CDR3aa: CASSSPGGSEQYF; d_gene: NA; len: 13; j_gene: TRBJ2-7; v_gene: TRBV5-1; abundance: NA
CDR3nt: TGTGCCAGCAGCTTGGTAGGGGCTGCCGGGACAGGGTATGAAAAACTGTTTTTT; CDR3aa: CASSLVGAAGTGYEKLFF; d_gene: TRBD1; len: 18; j_gene: TRBJ1-4; v_gene: TRBV5-4; abundance: NA
CDR3nt: TGTGCCAGCAGCCTAGGTCAGGGGGACACAGATACGCAGTATTTT; CDR3aa: CASSLGQGDTDTQYF; d_gene: TRBD1; len: 15; j_gene: TRBJ2-3; v_gene: TRBV3-1/TRBV3-2; abundance: once
CDR3nt: TGCGCCAGCAGCTTGGGAGTAGCGGGGGCCCAAGAGACCCAGTACTTC; CDR3aa: CASSLGVAGAQETQYF; d_gene: TRBD2; len: 16; j_gene: TRBJ2-5; v_gene: TRBV5-1; abundance: NA
CDR3nt: TGTGCCAGCAGTTACGAGGCGGGGGGGATAGAGACCCAGTACTTC; CDR3aa: CASSYEAGGIETQYF; d_gene: TRBD2; len: 15; j_gene: TRBJ2-5; v_gene: TRBV6-2/TRBV6-3; abundance: NA
CDR3nt: TGTGCCATCAGTACAGGGGGAGATTCCTACGAGCAGTACTTC; CDR3aa: CAISTGGDSYEQYF; d_gene: TRBD1; len: 14; j_gene: TRBJ2-7; v_gene: TRBV10-3; abundance: NA
CDR3nt: TGCGCCAGCAGCATACTAGCGGGGGGGCCAACCACCGGGGAGCTGTTTTTT; CDR3aa: CASSILAGGPTTGELFF; d_gene: TRBD2; len: 17; j_gene: TRBJ2-2; v_gene: TRBV5-1; abundance: NA
CDR3nt: TGCGCCAGCAGCCCACCCGCTATAAGGGGGCACGAAAAACTGTTTTTT; CDR3aa: CASSPPAIRGHEKLFF; d_gene: TRBD1; len: 16; j_gene: TRBJ1-4; v_gene: TRBV4-3; abundance: NA
CDR3nt: TGTGCCAGCAGCTTGACAGGGGGCGCGGGTGATGAAAAACTGTTTTTT; CDR3aa: CASSLTGGAGDEKLFF; d_gene: TRBD1; len: 16; j_gene: TRBJ1-4; v_gene: TRBV5-4; abundance: NA
CDR3nt: TGTGCCATCAGTGATCCAGCGGGGGGTTATAAGCGCGAGACCCAGTACTTC; CDR3aa: CAISDPAGGYKRETQYF; d_gene: TRBD2; len: 17; j_gene: TRBJ2-5; v_gene: TRBV10-3; abundance: NA